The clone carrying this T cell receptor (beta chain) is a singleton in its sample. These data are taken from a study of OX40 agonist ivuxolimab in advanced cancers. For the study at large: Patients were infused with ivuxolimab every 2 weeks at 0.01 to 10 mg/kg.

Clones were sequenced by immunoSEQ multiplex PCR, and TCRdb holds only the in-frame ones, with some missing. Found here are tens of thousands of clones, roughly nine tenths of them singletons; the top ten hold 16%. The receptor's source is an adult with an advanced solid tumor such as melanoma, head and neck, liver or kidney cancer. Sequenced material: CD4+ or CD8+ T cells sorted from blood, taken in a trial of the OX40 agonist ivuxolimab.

The CDR3 bases are TGTGCCAGCAGCTTACAGGTTTACCAAGAGACCCAGTACTTC. This gives the protein CASSLQVYQETQYF. This rearrangement joins TRBV7-9 to TRBJ2-5; D unresolved. Trimming took off 2 bases at V and 0 bases at J, with 7 bases between the two ends. CDR3 length: 14 amino acids. Germline V gene data show CDR1 as SEHNR and CDR2 as FQNEAQ (reference sequence).